The sequence of this T cell receptor beta chain was determined in a study of blood T cell repertoires in COVID-19. Study overall: Sites across the United States, Italy and Spain contributed samples from acute and convalescent COVID-19. Sources were T cells, B-cell-depleted T cells, or PBMCs; the material itself was cDNA or gDNA.

The trim removed 6 bases at V and 5 bases at J, leaving 4 bases unmatched. Germline V gives CDR1 SGDLS, CDR2 YYNGEE. The CDR3 length is 13 residues. This clone was seen a handful of times. The data were produced by immunoSEQ multiplex PCR, yet TCRdb's version contains in-frame clones alone and is incomplete. The table records about 120,000 clones, about four fifths of them present only once. This receptor was obtained from a man in his sixties with active or convalescent COVID-19. The genes are TRBV9 and TRBJ1-5, with 8 bases aligning to TRBD1. The sample comprised peripheral blood. This CDR3 is CASNAGGDQPQHF. In DNA, the CDR3 is TGTGCCAGCAACGCAGGGGGCGATCAGCCCCAGCATTTT.